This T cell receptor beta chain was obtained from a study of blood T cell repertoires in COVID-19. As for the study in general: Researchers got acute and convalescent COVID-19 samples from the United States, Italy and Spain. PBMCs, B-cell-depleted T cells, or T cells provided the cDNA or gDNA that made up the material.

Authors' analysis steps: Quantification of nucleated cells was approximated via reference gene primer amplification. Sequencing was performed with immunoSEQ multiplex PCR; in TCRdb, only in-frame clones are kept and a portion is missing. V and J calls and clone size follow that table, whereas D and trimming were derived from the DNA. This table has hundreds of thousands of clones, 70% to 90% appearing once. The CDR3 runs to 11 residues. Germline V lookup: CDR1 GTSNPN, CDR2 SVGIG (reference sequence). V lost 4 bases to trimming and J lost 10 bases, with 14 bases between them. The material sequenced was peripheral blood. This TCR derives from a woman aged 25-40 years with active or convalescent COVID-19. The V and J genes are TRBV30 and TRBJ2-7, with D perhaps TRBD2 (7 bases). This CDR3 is CAWKEGGAQYF. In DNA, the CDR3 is TGTGCCTGGAAAGAGGGGGGGGCCCAGTACTTC. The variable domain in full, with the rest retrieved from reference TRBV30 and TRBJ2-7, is SQTIHQWPATLVQPVGSPLSLECTVEGTSNPNLYWYRQAAGRGLQLLFYSVGIGQISSEVPQNLSASRPQDRQFILSSKKLLLSDSGFYLCAWKEGGAQYFGPGTRLTVT.